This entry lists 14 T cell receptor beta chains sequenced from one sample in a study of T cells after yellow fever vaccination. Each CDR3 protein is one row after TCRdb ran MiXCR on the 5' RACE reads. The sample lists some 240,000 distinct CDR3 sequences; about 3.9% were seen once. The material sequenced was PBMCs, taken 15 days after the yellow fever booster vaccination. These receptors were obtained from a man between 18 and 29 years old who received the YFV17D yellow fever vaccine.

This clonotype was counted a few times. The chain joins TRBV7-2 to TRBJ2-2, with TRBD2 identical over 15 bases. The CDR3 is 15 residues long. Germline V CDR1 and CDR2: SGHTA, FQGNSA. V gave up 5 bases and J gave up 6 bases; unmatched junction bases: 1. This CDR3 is CASSRTSGGAGELFF. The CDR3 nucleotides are TGTGCCAGCAGCCGGACTAGCGGGGGGGCCGGGGAGCTGTTTTTT.

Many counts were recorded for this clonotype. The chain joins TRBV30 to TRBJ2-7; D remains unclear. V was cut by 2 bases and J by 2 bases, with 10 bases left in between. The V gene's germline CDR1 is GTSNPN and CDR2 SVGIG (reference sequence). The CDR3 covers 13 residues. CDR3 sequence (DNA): TGTGCCTGGAGTCCTACGGTGACCTACGAGCAGTACTTC. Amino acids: CAWSPTVTYEQYF.

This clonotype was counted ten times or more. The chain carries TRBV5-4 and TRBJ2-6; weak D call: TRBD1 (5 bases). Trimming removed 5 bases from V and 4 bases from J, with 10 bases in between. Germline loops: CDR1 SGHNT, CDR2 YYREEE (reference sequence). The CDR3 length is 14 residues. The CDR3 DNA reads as TGTGCCAGCAGGGCAGGGCCCGGGGCCAACGTCCTGACTTTC. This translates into CASRAGPGANVLTF.

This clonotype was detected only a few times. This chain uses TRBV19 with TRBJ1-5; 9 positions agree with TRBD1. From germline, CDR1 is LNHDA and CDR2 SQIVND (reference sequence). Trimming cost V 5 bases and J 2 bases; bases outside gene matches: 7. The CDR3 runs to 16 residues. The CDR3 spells CASSATGGGGNQPQHF. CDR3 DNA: TGTGCCAGTAGTGCCACAGGGGGCGGAGGCAATCAGCCCCAGCATTTT.

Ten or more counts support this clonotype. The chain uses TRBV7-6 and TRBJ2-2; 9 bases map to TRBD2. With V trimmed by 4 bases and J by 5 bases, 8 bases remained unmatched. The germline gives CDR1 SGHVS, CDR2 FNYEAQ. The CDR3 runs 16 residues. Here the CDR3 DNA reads TGTGCCAGCAGCTGGGCAGCGGGGGGCCCTACCGGGGAGCTGTTTTTT. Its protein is CASSWAAGGPTGELFF.

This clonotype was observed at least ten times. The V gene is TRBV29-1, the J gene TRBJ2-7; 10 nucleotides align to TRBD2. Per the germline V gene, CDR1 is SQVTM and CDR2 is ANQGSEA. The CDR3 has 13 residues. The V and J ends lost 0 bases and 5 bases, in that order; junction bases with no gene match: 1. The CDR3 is CSVEDLAGDEQYF. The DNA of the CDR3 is TGCAGCGTTGAAGATCTAGCGGGGGACGAGCAGTACTTC.

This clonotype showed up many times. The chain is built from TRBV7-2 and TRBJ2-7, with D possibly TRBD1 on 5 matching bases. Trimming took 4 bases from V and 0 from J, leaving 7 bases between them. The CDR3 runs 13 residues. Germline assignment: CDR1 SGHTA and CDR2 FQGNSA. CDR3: CASSYDSSYEQYF. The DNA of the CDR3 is TGTGCCAGCAGCTACGACAGCTCCTACGAGCAGTACTTC.

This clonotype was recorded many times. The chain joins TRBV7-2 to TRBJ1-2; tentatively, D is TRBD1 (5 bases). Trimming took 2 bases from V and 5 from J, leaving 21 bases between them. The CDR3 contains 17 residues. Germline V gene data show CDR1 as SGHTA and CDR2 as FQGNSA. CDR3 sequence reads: CASSLSGSGGSGYGYTF. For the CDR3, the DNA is TGTGCCAGCAGCTTATCAGGAAGCGGGGGTTCTGGTTATGGCTACACCTTC.

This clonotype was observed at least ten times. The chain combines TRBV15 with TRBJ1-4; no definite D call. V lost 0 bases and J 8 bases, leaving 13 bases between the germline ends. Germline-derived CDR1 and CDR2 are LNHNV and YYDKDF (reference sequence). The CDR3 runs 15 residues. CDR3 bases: TGTGCCACCAGCAGAGATGGAATCCCGAGGGAAAAACTGTTTTTT. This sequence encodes CATSRDGIPREKLFF.

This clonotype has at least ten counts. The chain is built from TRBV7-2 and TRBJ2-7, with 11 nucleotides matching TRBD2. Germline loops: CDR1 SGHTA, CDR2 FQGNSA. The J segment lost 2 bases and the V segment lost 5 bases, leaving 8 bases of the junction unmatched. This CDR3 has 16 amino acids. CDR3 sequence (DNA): TGTGCCAGCAGCCCCCGGCTAGCGGGGGGAGCCTACGAGCAGTACTTC. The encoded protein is CASSPRLAGGAYEQYF.

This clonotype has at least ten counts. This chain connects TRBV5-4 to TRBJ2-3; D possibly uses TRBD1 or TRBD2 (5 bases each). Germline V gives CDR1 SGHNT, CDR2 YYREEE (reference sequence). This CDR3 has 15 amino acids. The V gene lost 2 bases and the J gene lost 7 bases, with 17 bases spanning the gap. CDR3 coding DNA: TGTGCCAGCAGCTTACCGGGACCGTCCCACTATACGCAGTATTTT. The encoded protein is CASSLPGPSHYTQYF.

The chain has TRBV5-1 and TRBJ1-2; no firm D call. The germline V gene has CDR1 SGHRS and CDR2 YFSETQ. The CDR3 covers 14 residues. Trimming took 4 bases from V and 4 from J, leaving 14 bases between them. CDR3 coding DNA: TGCGCCAGCAGCGAAAGTAAAGGCATCTATGGCTACACCTTC. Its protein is CASSESKGIYGYTF.

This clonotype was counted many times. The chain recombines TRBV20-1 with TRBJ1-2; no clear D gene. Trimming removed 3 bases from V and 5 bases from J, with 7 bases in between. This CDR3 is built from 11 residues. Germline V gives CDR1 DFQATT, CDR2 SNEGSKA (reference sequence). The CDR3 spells CSARLGYGYTF. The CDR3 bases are TGCAGTGCTAGGTTGGGATATGGCTACACCTTC.

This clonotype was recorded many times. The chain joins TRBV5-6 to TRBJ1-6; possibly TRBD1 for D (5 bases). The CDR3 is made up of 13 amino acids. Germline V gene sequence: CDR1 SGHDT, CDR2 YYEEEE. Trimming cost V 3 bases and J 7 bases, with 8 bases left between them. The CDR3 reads CASSYRLNSPLHF. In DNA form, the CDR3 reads TGTGCCAGCAGCTACAGGCTGAATTCACCCCTCCACTTT.